Listed here are 27 T cell receptor beta chains from one sample, sequenced in a study of CD8+CD57+ T cells in acquired aplastic anemia. By flow cytometry, patients selected for sequencing had shown an expansion of CD8+CD57+ cells. Genomic DNA acted as the template from which TCR beta VDJ combination and CDR3 sequence profiling were carried out. Each CDR3 protein is one row after TCRdb ran MiXCR on the reads. The sample lists 150,000 to 200,000 distinct CDR3 sequences, around half occurring once. The sample taken for sequencing was sorted CD4+, CD8+, or CD8+CD57+ T cells (not recorded which) from PBMCs. Receptors were obtained from a human donor with aplastic anemia.

This clonotype was counted between two and nine times. This chain connects TRBV29-1 to TRBJ1-5; maybe TRBD1 (5 bases). CDR1 is SQVTM, CDR2 ANQGSEA, per germline. Trimming cost V 7 bases and J 7 bases, with 17 bases left between them. The CDR3 covers 13 residues. The CDR3 is CSATGGGGQPQHF. CDR3 nucleotides: TGCAGCGCAACGGGGGGGGGAGGACAGCCCCAGCATTTT.

This rearrangement joins TRBV20-1 to TRBJ1-5; TRBD1 might be the D (5 bases). The CDR3 consists of 16 residues. Germline assignment: CDR1 DFQATT and CDR2 SNEGSKA (reference sequence). With 1 base removed from V and 2 bases from J, the gap between germline ends came to 15 bases. CDR3 DNA sequence: TGCAGTGCTAGAGCTCGGGTGACAGAGGGCAATCAGCCCCAGCATTTT. It yields the protein CSARARVTEGNQPQHF.

This clonotype was recorded at least ten times. The J gene is TRBJ2-2, the V gene TRBV2; the D is unclear. Trimming shortened V by 7 bases and J by 8 bases, and 14 bases separated the two germline ends. The CDR3 is 13 residues long. Germline V gene lookup returns CDR1 SNHLY and CDR2 FYNNEI. The CDR3: CASTRVRHGELFF. The CDR3 DNA reads TGTGCCAGCACCCGGGTTCGTCATGGGGAGCTGTTTTTT.

The rearrangement links TRBV7-9 to TRBJ2-5, with D unclear. Trimming cost V 8 bases and J 2 bases, with 18 bases left between them. CDR3 length: 15 amino acids. The germline gives CDR1 SEHNR, CDR2 FQNEAQ (reference sequence). The CDR3 DNA reads as TGTGCCAGCCGCCCAATACCCGGGTCACAAGAGACCCAGTACTTC. This translates into CASRPIPGSQETQYF. Looking up the rest from reference TRBV7-9 and TRBJ2-5 gives the full variable domain: DTGVSQNPRHKITKRGQNVTFRCDPISEHNRLYWYRQTLGQGPEFLTYFQNEAQLEKSRLLSDRFSAERPKGSFSTLEIQRTEQGDSAMYLCASRPIPGSQETQYFGPGTRLLVL.

The chain uses TRBV20-1 and TRBJ1-1; the D is unclear. Germline V gene lookup returns CDR1 DFQATT and CDR2 SNEGSKA (reference sequence). The V and J ends lost 0 bases and 3 bases respectively, with 14 bases between them. The CDR3 contains 15 residues. CDR3 residues: CSARDTGATYTEAFF. The CDR3 DNA reads TGCAGTGCTAGAGATACGGGAGCCACGTACACTGAAGCTTTCTTT.

This clonotype is a singleton in its sample. The CDR3 carries no conserved terminal phenylalanine or tryptophan, so it likely arises from a read error. The V gene is TRBV5-4, the J gene TRBJ2-7; D may match TRBD1 or TRBD2 (5 bases each). From germline, CDR1 is SGHNT and CDR2 YYREEE (reference sequence). Trimming pared 4 bases from V and 1 base from J, leaving 12 bases between. CDR3 length: 14 amino acids. The CDR3 spells CASSLGPQSYEQYL. In DNA form, the CDR3 reads TGTGCCAGCAGCCTGGGACCGCAATCCTACGAGCAGTACTTA.

This clonotype has a count of ten or more. The chain couples TRBV20-1 to TRBJ1-4; D gene uncertain. This CDR3 region has 14 residues. Trimming took off 0 bases at V and 5 bases at J, with 10 bases between the two ends. The germline gives CDR1 DFQATT, CDR2 SNEGSKA (reference sequence). The CDR3 nucleotides read TGCAGTGCTAGAGATGTGGGTTTCAATGAAAAACTGTTTTTT. Amino acids: CSARDVGFNEKLFF.

This clonotype has at least ten counts. This chain joins TRBV7-8 and TRBJ1-2; D might be TRBD1 (6 bases). V lost 5 bases and J 5 bases, leaving 12 bases between the germline ends. The CDR3 runs 13 residues. Per the germline V gene, CDR1 is SGHVS and CDR2 is FQNEAQ. The CDR3 sequence is CASSPGQIYGYTF. CDR3 nucleotide sequence: TGTGCCAGCAGCCCCGGACAGATATATGGCTACACCTTC.

There are many counts of this clonotype. V is TRBV29-1 and J is TRBJ2-2; the D is unclear. CDR1 is SQVTM, CDR2 ANQGSEA, per germline. The V and J ends lost 0 bases and 7 bases respectively, with 6 bases between them. The CDR3 runs to 12 residues. As DNA, the CDR3 is TGCAGCGTTGAAGACCCTGGCGGGGAGCTGTTTTTT. Residues: CSVEDPGGELFF.

The chain couples TRBV7-9 to TRBJ2-1; D ambiguous. CDR3 length equals 13 residues. The V gene's germline CDR1 is SEHNR and CDR2 FQNEAQ (reference sequence). With 1 base removed from V and 7 bases from J, the gap between germline ends came to 8 bases. CDR3 bases: TGTGCCAGCAGCTTAGGAGCGTTAAATGAGCAGTTCTTC. Translating gives CASSLGALNEQFF.

This clonotype was found many times. This chain joins TRBV4-3 and TRBJ1-2; 8 bases line up with TRBD1. V shed 1 base and J 6 bases; nucleotides not matched to a gene: 4. The germline V gene encodes CDR1 LGHNA and CDR2 YSLEER. The CDR3 consists of 14 residues. CDR3 amino acids: CASSQADRADGYTF. CDR3 nucleotide sequence: TGCGCCAGCAGCCAAGCGGACAGGGCCGATGGCTACACCTTC.

This clonotype has just a few counts. The rearrangement uses TRBV5-1 and TRBJ2-1, with 8 bases fitting TRBD2. The CDR3 is 19 residues long. The germline gives CDR1 SGHRS, CDR2 YFSETQ. Trimming at V came to 0 bases and at J to 7 bases, leaving 18 bases not matched to a gene. CDR3 sequence: CASSLGGGPGTSNLNEQFF. The CDR3 DNA is TGCGCCAGCAGCTTGGGGGGGGGTCCCGGGACTAGTAACCTAAATGAGCAGTTCTTC.

This clonotype was picked up many times. The genes are TRBV10-3 and TRBJ2-1, with a tentative D call TRBD1 (5 bases). The CDR3 extends over 11 amino acids. Germline assignment: CDR1 ENHRY and CDR2 SYGVKD. The V end lost 5 bases, the J end lost 7 bases, and 6 bases lay between the germline ends. The CDR3 sequence: CAISTGNEQFF. The CDR3, as DNA: TGTGCCATCAGTACAGGAAATGAGCAGTTCTTC.

Comment on this clonotype: One junction end disagrees with the germline gene, perhaps due to a read error. This rearrangement joins TRBV6-1 to TRBJ2-7; D might be TRBD1 or TRBD2, each matching 5 bases. In germline, CDR1 is MNHNS, CDR2 SASEGT. The CDR3 is made up of 17 amino acids. The CDR3 DNA sequence: TGCGCCAGCATGTGGGGGACGGTTGCAGGGATGGTAAACGAGCAGTACTTC. It yields the protein CASMWGTVAGMVNEQYF.

This rearrangement joins TRBV19 to TRBJ2-3; D gene uncertain. Germline V gene lookup returns CDR1 LNHDA and CDR2 SQIVND (reference sequence). V lost 3 bases, J lost 2 bases, and 9 bases lay in between. The length of the CDR3 is 14 residues. This chain's CDR3 is CASSMVRFTDTQYF. The DNA of the CDR3 is TGTGCCAGTAGTATGGTACGGTTCACAGATACGCAGTATTTT.

This clonotype was observed a handful of times. V and J are TRBV4-2 and TRBJ1-4; 10 nucleotides match TRBD1. Per the germline V gene, CDR1 is LGHNA and CDR2 is YNFKEQ. Losses at the gene ends were 8 bases for V and 8 bases for J; bases not matched to a gene: 17. The CDR3 has 17 residues. The CDR3: CASRRMGQGWGREKLFF. DNA of the CDR3: TGTGCCAGCCGACGGATGGGACAGGGGTGGGGTCGAGAAAAACTGTTTTTT.

The chain uses TRBV2 and TRBJ2-3; the D gene is possibly TRBD2 (6 bases). The V end was cut by 5 bases, the J end by 4 bases, with 19 bases between. The germline V gene encodes CDR1 SNHLY and CDR2 FYNNEI. This CDR3 region has 16 residues. CDR3 sequence reads: CASSYLRGGESDTQYF. The CDR3 nucleotides read TGTGCCAGCAGTTACCTAAGGGGCGGGGAGTCAGATACGCAGTATTTT.

This clonotype has only a few counts. As DNA, the CDR3 is TGTGCCATCAGTGAGGCGGGGGGCGGTACAGATACGCAGTATTTT. Encoded protein: CAISEAGGGTDTQYF. This chain joins TRBV10-3 and TRBJ2-3; TRBD2 agrees at 8 bases. This CDR3 spans 15 amino acids. Germline loops: CDR1 ENHRY, CDR2 SYGVKD. V lost 2 bases to trimming and J lost 3 bases; unmatched junction nucleotides: 4.

The gene calls are TRBV14 and TRBJ2-6, with TRBD1 identical over 10 bases. With V trimmed by 5 bases and J by 0 bases, 1 base remained unmatched. The CDR3 is 16 amino acids. Germline V CDR1 and CDR2: SGHDN, FVKESK. The DNA for the CDR3 is TGTGCCAGCAGCGACAGGGGGCTCTCTGGGGCCAACGTCCTGACTTTC. Its translation is CASSDRGLSGANVLTF.

This clonotype was detected a few times. A much larger clone differs from this one at a single base, so this may be a read error. Written as DNA, the CDR3 is TGTGCCAGCAGCCGGGCTCTCTTCCTTGACGAGCAGTACTTC. Its protein product is CASSRALFLDEQYF. The chain recombines TRBV4-2 with TRBJ2-7; no reliable D call. The CDR3 is made up of 14 amino acids. Germline CDR1 is LGHNA and CDR2 is YNFKEQ. Between the trimmed V and J ends, which lost 4 bases and 5 bases, there was a span of 15 bases.

About this clonotype itself: A read error may be the cause here, since a much bigger clone is one base away. This rearrangement joins TRBV5-4 to TRBJ2-5; no reliable D call. Per germline, CDR1 SGHNT and CDR2 YYREEE (reference sequence). The CDR3 loop spans 17 amino acids. With 6 bases removed from V and 5 bases from J, the gap between germline ends came to 26 bases. The CDR3 bases are TGTGCCAGCATTCCCCGAACCTTCAGCCTAAAGGGCGAGACCCAGTACTTC. Amino acids: CASIPRTFSLKGETQYF.

This clonotype was detected a few times. The chain couples TRBV12-3 or TRBV12-4 to TRBJ2-2; 11 bases match TRBD1. J was trimmed by 3 bases and V by 6 bases; bases with no gene match: 0. The CDR3 is 14 residues long. The CDR3 DNA reads as TGTGCCAGCAGGGGACAGGGGGACACCGGGGAGCTGTTTTTT. Protein product: CASRGQGDTGELFF.

Regarding this clonotype: Since a much larger clone is just one base distant, this may be a read error. V gene TRBV7-2 combines with J gene TRBJ1-2; the D gene is possibly TRBD1 (5 bases). The CDR3 contains 15 residues. CDR1 and CDR2 (germline): SGHTA, FQGNSA. CDR3 amino acids: CASSLPQTVYWGCTF. The CDR3 nucleotides are TGTGCCAGCAGCTTACCCCAGACAGTTTATTGGGGCTGCACCTTC.

V is TRBV20-1 and J is TRBJ1-4; 8 nucleotides line up with TRBD1. V trimming: 3 bases; J trimming: 4 bases; junction bases outside the gene matches: 4. CDR3 size: 14 residues. CDR1 and CDR2 (germline): DFQATT, SNEGSKA (reference sequence). CDR3 nucleotide sequence: TGCAGTGCTAGCGCCACAGGGGGTAATGAAAAACTGTTTTTT. It specifies CSASATGGNEKLFF.

Ten or more counts support this clonotype. The rearrangement uses TRBV29-1 and TRBJ2-2; 10 bases map to TRBD1. The CDR3 is 15 residues long. In germline, CDR1 is SQVTM, CDR2 ANQGSEA. V shed 7 bases and J 5 bases; nucleotides not matched to a gene: 10. This CDR3 reads CSGIMGQGMTGELFF. The CDR3 DNA reads as TGCAGCGGGATTATGGGACAGGGGATGACCGGGGAGCTGTTTTTT.

This clonotype has at least ten counts. V and J are TRBV6-1 and TRBJ1-1, with TRBD1 as a possible D gene (5 bases). Germline-derived CDR1 and CDR2 are MNHNS and SASEGT. This CDR3 region has 13 residues. V shed 8 bases and J shed 1 base, with 11 bases lying between them. The chain's CDR3 is CASRGDPNTEAFF. CDR3 bases: TGTGCCAGCCGAGGGGATCCGAACACTGAAGCTTTCTTT.

This chain links TRBV7-9 with TRBJ2-3, with 11 bases fitting TRBD2. J lost 11 bases, V lost 5 bases, and 6 bases had no gene match. Germline CDR1 reads SEHNR; CDR2 reads FQNEAQ (reference sequence). The CDR3 spans 13 residues. This chain's CDR3 is CASSPPGLAEQYF. The DNA of the CDR3 is TGTGCCAGCAGCCCACCGGGACTAGCGGAGCAGTATTTT.